This T cell receptor beta chain was obtained from a study of CD8+ T cells in alopecia areata. Background on the study: Scoring of severity for treated patients was based on percentage of affected scalp area. Findings and caveats of the study: Expanded CD8+ clones among the top 100, as well as scalp clonality, were significantly decreased by tofacitinib. Across lesional scalp, and particularly alopecia totalis/universalis, clonality surpassed that of normal scalp.

Regarding treatment: oral pan-JAK inhibitor, 5-10 mg twice daily. Researchers gathered lesional scalp punch biopsies and peripheral blood from patients with alopecia areata. Concerning this clone: Its target is not known.

cDNA reverse transcribed from extracted RNA served as the sequencing template. Clones were read by immunoSEQ multiplex PCR, and TCRdb kept only the in-frame ones, dropping some. The data show 95,000 to 100,000 clones, 60% to 65% seen once. The material sequenced was CD8+ T cells sorted from blood, taken at week 4, from a patient treated with tofacitinib. This TCR was recovered from a human donor with alopecia areata.

Here the CDR3 DNA reads TGCGCCAGCTCCCAGACAGCGGGATTCTACGAGCAGTACTTC. It yields the protein CASSQTAGFYEQYF. The V and J genes are TRBV4-1 and TRBJ2-7; TRBD2 matches at 7 bases. Germline values: CDR1 MGHRA, CDR2 YSYEKL. After removal of 8 bases from V and 3 bases from J, the junction contained 10 bases not matched to a gene. CDR3 size: 14 residues.